Sequencing of this T cell receptor (beta chain) was carried out in a study of T cell responses to AZD1222 COVID-19 vaccine. This table comes from immunoSEQ multiplex PCR, and its TCRdb copy is limited to in-frame clones, with some not included. The sample includes roughly 100,000 clones, 75% to 90% seen only once; the top ten take 44%. From germline, CDR1 is SEHNR and CDR2 FQNEAQ (reference sequence). This CDR3 is 13 amino acids long. The germline V and J ends were trimmed by 2 bases and 7 bases, with 9 bases remaining between them. The source is an adult who received the AZD1222 COVID-19 vaccine. The sequenced sample was peripheral blood, obtained 28 days after the second AZD1222 dose. The chain uses TRBV7-9 and TRBJ2-1; D remains unclear. The CDR3 is CASSLSPLNEQFF. CDR3 DNA sequence: TGTGCCAGCAGCTTATCTCCTTTGAATGAGCAGTTCTTC.